This T cell receptor beta chain was obtained from a study of cytomegalovirus exposure and HLA in healthy donors. In the study overall: From donors who were HLA-typed, an early data release held 81 million or so unique TCRs.

Both 60 Vbeta primers and 13 Jbeta primers went into the PCR. This table comes from immunoSEQ multiplex PCR, and its TCRdb copy is limited to in-frame clones, with some not included. This table holds 200,000 or so clones, around 81% found once. On this clone: Its antigen is unknown.

Study results and caveats: Earlier results showed most TCR beta V segments being productive about 87% or about 30% of the time.

The CDR3 is 14 amino acids. Germline values: CDR1 LNHNV, CDR2 YYDKDF (reference sequence). Trimming shortened V by 4 bases and J by 5 bases, and 11 bases separated the two germline ends. Sequenced: PBMCs. The rearrangement links TRBV15 to TRBJ2-2; no clear D. The receptor's source is a woman younger than 35 in good health and CMV-seropositive. The CDR3 bases are TGTGCCACCAGCATACCGGGTACTACCGGGGAGCTGTTTTTT. This codes for CATSIPGTTGELFF.